A single sample gave rise to the 9 T cell receptor beta chains below, sequenced in a study of cytomegalovirus exposure and HLA in healthy donors (dated by TCRdb to 2017 to 2019). The library was generated by the immunoSEQ multiplex PCR assay. Sourced from immuneACCESS, this table was stored by TCRdb with only in-frame sequences that have V and J called. A share of the clones is absent; for the studies checked, an unresolved V gene accounts for under half, and the remainder has no known explanation. The table for this sample lists some 330,000 clones; around 86% of them were counted only once. In total, the top ten clones hold approximately 0.84% of the sample. Sequencing was performed on PBMCs. These receptors originate from a woman aged 18-30 years in good health and CMV-seronegative.

The chain links TRBV27 to TRBJ1-1; D remains unclear. Germline CDR1 reads MNHEY; CDR2 reads SMNVEV (reference sequence). The germline V and J ends were trimmed by 4 bases and 1 base, with 28 bases remaining between them. The CDR3 is 20 amino acids. CDR3 DNA sequence: TGTGCCAGCAGTTCCCCTTTTGACACTCTGAACAACTCCCCGAACACTGAAGCTTTCTTT. This codes for CASSSPFDTLNNSPNTEAFF.

This clone was seen a handful of times. The J gene is TRBJ1-2, the V gene TRBV4-1, with 9 bases matching TRBD1. CDR3 length: 14 amino acids. Germline-derived CDR1 and CDR2 are MGHRA and YSYEKL. V lost 3 bases and J lost 4; bases outside the gene matches: 3. In DNA form, the CDR3 reads TGCGCCAGCAGCCAGAAACAGGGGGCCTATGGCTACACCTTC. Protein product: CASSQKQGAYGYTF.

The V and J genes are TRBV5-1 and TRBJ2-7; D possibly corresponds to TRBD2 (5 bases). CDR3 length: 14 amino acids. Trimming removed 0 bases at V and 2 bases at J, with 9 bases between. Germline V gene lookup returns CDR1 SGHRS and CDR2 YFSETQ. Here the CDR3 reads CASSLEEGAYEQYF. As DNA, the CDR3 is TGCGCCAGCAGCTTGGAAGAGGGAGCCTACGAGCAGTACTTC.

The chain uses TRBV11-2 and TRBJ2-7, with 13 bases lining up with TRBD2. Trimming at V came to 5 bases and at J to 2 bases, leaving 15 bases not matched to a gene. Germline V gene data show CDR1 as SGHAT and CDR2 as FQNNGV. CDR3 size: 19 residues. The CDR3 DNA sequence: TGTGCCAGCAGCCCGCGTCTAACTAGCGGGAGGGGCCTAGCCTACGAGCAGTACTTC. Residues: CASSPRLTSGRGLAYEQYF.

In its sample, this clone was seen once. The rearrangement joins TRBV7-3 to TRBJ2-1, with TRBD2 identical over 9 bases. The V gene's germline CDR1 is SGHTA and CDR2 FQGTGA. J was trimmed by 10 bases and V by 5 bases; bases with no gene match: 12. The CDR3 spans 15 residues. The chain's CDR3 is CASSPGLAMSWEQFF. The CDR3, as DNA: TGTGCCAGCAGCCCGGGACTAGCTATGAGTTGGGAGCAGTTCTTC.

In DNA, the CDR3 is TGTGCCAGCAGCCGAGCCCCGAGTGAGCAGTTCTTC. It translates to CASSRAPSEQFF. The V call is TRBV11-2, the J call TRBJ2-1; D remains ambiguous. Germline-derived CDR1 and CDR2 are SGHAT and FQNNGV. The germline V and J ends were trimmed by 5 bases and 9 bases, with 11 bases remaining between them. This CDR3 is 12 amino acids long.

The rearrangement joins TRBV7-2 to TRBJ1-5; D gene unclear. Germline V gene data show CDR1 as SGHTA and CDR2 as FQGNSA. V lost 5 bases to trimming and J lost 6 bases, with 8 bases between them. The CDR3 spans 12 residues. The CDR3, as DNA: TGTGCCAGCAGCATGCCGAGTCAGCCCCAGCATTTT. This encodes CASSMPSQPQHF.

The V gene is TRBV6-5, the J gene TRBJ2-1; 9 nucleotides agree with TRBD2. After removal of 6 bases from V and 4 bases from J, the junction contained 7 bases not matched to a gene. The germline gives CDR1 MNHEY, CDR2 SVGAGI. The CDR3 length is 15 residues. The CDR3 sequence is CASSPSGDTYNEQFF. CDR3 nucleotide sequence: TGTGCCAGCAGCCCTAGCGGGGACACTTACAATGAGCAGTTCTTC.

This rearrangement joins TRBV5-6 to TRBJ1-5; maybe TRBD1 (5 bases). The germline V gene encodes CDR1 SGHDT and CDR2 YYEEEE. CDR3 length: 15 amino acids. Trimming stripped 2 bases from V and 1 base from J, with 10 bases between. In DNA form, the CDR3 reads TGTGCCAGCAGCTTTCTAGGGGCCAGCAATCAGCCCCAGCATTTT. Translated: CASSFLGASNQPQHF.